This T cell receptor beta chain appears in the sequencing data of a study of blood T cells in healthy people across ages (dated by TCRdb to the mid-2010s). Regarding the study in general: In model experiments, roughly one uniquely barcoded TCR beta cDNA molecule per two T cells was captured by template switching. The study measured age-related changes in TCR beta repertoire diversity using deep sequencing normalized with unique cDNA molecular identifiers. The donors were split into four age groups: young (average around 15 years), middle-aged (about 40), aged (approximately 60) and long-lived (under 90). Donors of different ages were randomly distributed across sequencing lanes to avoid experimental bias. For two donors (one aged 18 to 30 and one aged 80 or older), the study analyzed two additional independent replicas of 1 million unique cDNA reads from the same blood draw. The research as a whole found: Observed TCR beta diversity per million T cells fell roughly linearly with age, and a significant reduction was already apparent by age roughly 40. Because the CMV infection status of the donors was unknown, age-related changes in expanded clonotypes may potentially have been confounded. The percentage of naive T cells measured by flow cytometry correlated strongly with observed TCR beta diversity. The long-lived group showed more naive CD4+ T cells, fewer expanded clones and increased TCR diversity than the aged group, suggesting age selection. Conclusive comparison of naive and antigen-experienced compartments was prevented by the profiling of bulk unsorted PBMCs. Estimates of total diversity based on one million sequenced T cells were regarded as lower bounds and as underestimates.

The donors were some 36 Caucasian individuals from Russia, aged 6 to 90 years, who were systemically healthy. Approximately 11 milliliters of peripheral blood were drawn from each donor into EDTA-treated Vacutainer tubes. Ficoll-Paque density-gradient centrifugation was used to isolate PBMCs, with at least 6 million per sample. Total RNA was extracted from PBMCs with Trizol reagent, with at least 5.5 micrograms obtained per sample. Naive CD45RAhigh/CD27high T cell percentages were measured by flow cytometry on a PBMC aliquot from every donor. This clonotype was detected a few times. The target of this receptor is not known. Qualities for individual bases were not recorded, and no much larger clone is one base off. Libraries were made using 5' RACE. Instrument on record: Illumina HiSeq 2500. A second PCR of roughly 6 to 12 cycles was run with a J-beta primer mix and a sample-barcoded 5' primer. A template-switch 5' adaptor carrying 12 random nucleotides introduced a unique molecular identifier onto each TCR beta cDNA molecule. At least 2.5 million CDR3-containing paired-end reads were obtained from each sample. The Mint cDNA synthesis kit, primed by a TRBC-specific oligonucleotide, was used to synthesize first-strand cDNA from all RNA. Following uracil-DNA glycosylase treatment, a first 18-cycle PCR with universal primers M1SS and BC2_uni_R was performed on all cDNA. The original methods were these. Each sample was normalized by randomly selecting 1 million high-quality reads, each carrying a distinct molecular identifier. Instead of being binned into consensus sequences, reads with shared molecular identifiers were discarded. MiTCR, run with a Q25 quality threshold and the strictest error-elimination algorithm, handled CDR3 identification, clonotype clustering and error correction. A nonparametric unseen species model using Euler transformation provided a lower-bound estimate of total TCR beta diversity. TCRdb trimmed public reads at Q25 via fastp, called clones via MiXCR and kept in-frame beta chains. Rows matching on CDR3 protein sequence are summarized as one entry with the most common DNA and genes. TCRdb's processing, not the authors' own work, is the source of the V and J calls. Present in this sample are approximately 900,000 distinct CDR3 sequences, roughly 50% of which were seen just once. Around an eighth of the sample rests with the top ten.

CDR1 and CDR2, per the germline V gene, are SGHRS and YFSETQ. From the cysteine up to the phenylalanine, the CDR3 has a length of 14 residues. Only the CDR3 portion is preserved as DNA: 42 bases, with reading frame beginning at the first base. Cut back by 5 bases and 0 bases, the V and J ends lie 12 bases apart. This TCR came from a man under 40 in good health. The sequence links TRBV5-1 to TRBJ2-7; 5 matching bases give a weak D call of TRBD1. The sample comprised blood. The encoded CDR3 is CASRWGDLSYEQYF. The DNA is as follows: TGCGCCAGCAGGTGGGGCGACCTCTCCTACGAGCAGTACTTC.